The entry below gives a single T cell receptor (beta chain) sequence along with its context. These data originate in a study of identical twins. Using its own MiXCR run on the 5' RACE reads, TCRdb lists one record per CDR3 protein. In the table there are some 690,000 distinct CDR3 sequences, approximately 21% of which are singletons. Germline CDR1 and CDR2: KGHDR and SFDVKD. Unmatched junction bases numbered 3, after V lost 2 bases and J lost 0 bases. CDR3 length: 16 amino acids. Separately, the same data were catalogued under a study of T cells expressing NK-cell markers.

The chain uses TRBV24-1 and TRBJ2-1; 7 bases line up with TRBD2. This clonotype was obtained from a woman aged 18-29 years in good health. Specimen: PBMCs. In nucleotides, the CDR3 is TGTGCCACCAGTGATTCTGGCGGGAGCTCCTACAATGAGCAGTTCTTC. Translation gives CATSDSGGSSYNEQFF.